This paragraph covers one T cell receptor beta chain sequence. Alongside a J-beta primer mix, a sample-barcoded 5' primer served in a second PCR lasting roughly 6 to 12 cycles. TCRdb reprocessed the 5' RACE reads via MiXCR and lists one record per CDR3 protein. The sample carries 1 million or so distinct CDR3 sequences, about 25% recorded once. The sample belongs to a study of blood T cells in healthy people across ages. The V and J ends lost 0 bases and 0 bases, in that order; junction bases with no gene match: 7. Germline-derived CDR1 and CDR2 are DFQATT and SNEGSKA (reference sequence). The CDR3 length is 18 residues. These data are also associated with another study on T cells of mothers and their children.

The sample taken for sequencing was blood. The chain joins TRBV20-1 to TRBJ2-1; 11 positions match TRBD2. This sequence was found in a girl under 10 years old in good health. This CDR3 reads CSAREELAGASSYNEQFF. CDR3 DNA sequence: TGCAGTGCTAGAGAGGAACTAGCGGGGGCTAGCTCCTACAATGAGCAGTTCTTC.